This T cell receptor (beta chain) was found in a study of CD8 T cells in ankylosing spondylitis. The CDR3 contains 13 residues. Trimming took off 3 bases at V and 3 bases at J, with 9 bases between the two ends. CDR1 and CDR2 (germline): SEHNR, FQNEAQ (reference sequence). In making TCR beta libraries, quantitative 5'-RACE with molecular barcodes was used. TCRdb called the 5' RACE reads again in MiXCR, with one record for every CDR3 protein. The sample holds roughly 230,000 distinct CDR3 sequences, 18% seen once. Regarding the study as a whole: Clones linked with disease were CD8+ and fairly uncommon in the peripheral blood.

This clonotype was observed at least ten times. Its target is unknown. This receptor was identified in a male donor with ankylosing spondylitis or in good health (not recorded which). The specimen sequenced was blood, either unsorted or a sorted T cell fraction (not recorded which). The chain couples TRBV7-9 to TRBJ2-7; D is unclear. The CDR3 loop is CASSFRQNYEQYF. In DNA form, the CDR3 reads TGTGCCAGCAGCTTCCGCCAAAACTACGAGCAGTACTTC.